These 28 T cell receptor beta chains came from one sample sequenced in a study of human T cells and chemical hapten exposure. TCRdb reprocessed the RACE reads with MiXCR, giving one entry per CDR3 protein. The data hold roughly 380,000 distinct CDR3 sequences, with approximately 5.1% observed a single time. Time point here: patch test 1, 2 weeks after DPC sensitization. This sample's treatment: therapeutic diphenylcyclopropenone sensitization with weekly scalp DPC. The sample was whole blood, taken in connection with sensitization to the hapten diphenylcyclopropenone (DPC). The receptors originated from a woman aged 50 to 65 with alopecia areata. Some clones in this sample may be carry-over from other donors' samples.

The table lists this clonotype with many counts. This chain connects TRBV20-1 to TRBJ1-6; 7 bases line up with TRBD1. Trimming removed 6 bases from V and 7 bases from J; junction bases left unmatched: 9. This CDR3 spans 14 amino acids. Germline assignment: CDR1 DFQATT and CDR2 SNEGSKA (reference sequence). CDR3 in DNA: TGCAGTGCCCCGACAGGGTTTGTAAATTCACCCCTCCACTTT. The encoded protein is CSAPTGFVNSPLHF.

Here the CDR3 DNA reads TGTGCCAGCAGTCTCTCACGGAGCCAAGATGAGCAGTTCTTC. Translating it yields CASSLSRSQDEQFF. The chain employs TRBV12-3 or TRBV12-4 and TRBJ2-1; D gene unclear. The V end lost 5 bases, the J end lost 8 bases, and 16 bases lay between the germline ends. The CDR3 consists of 14 residues.

This clonotype was found many times. This chain's CDR3 is CSVRCYTF. CDR3 nucleotide sequence: TGCAGCGTCAGGTGCTACACCTTC. The rearrangement uses TRBV29-1 and TRBJ1-2; D unclear. The CDR3 covers 8 residues. Between the trimmed V and J ends, which lost 6 bases and 9 bases, there was a span of 5 bases. Germline V CDR1 and CDR2: SQVTM, ANQGSEA.

The table lists this clonotype with many counts. The genes are TRBV7-2 and TRBJ2-3, with D maybe TRBD2 (5 bases). The CDR3 contains 14 residues. Trimming removed 3 bases from V and 2 bases from J, with 9 bases in between. The germline CDR1 and CDR2 sequences are SGHTA and FQGNSA. The CDR3 DNA reads as TGTGCCAGCAGCTTTCAAGCGGCCACAGATACGCAGTATTTT. It yields the protein CASSFQAATDTQYF.

This clonotype was seen repeatedly, ten times or more. This rearrangement joins TRBV7-9 to TRBJ2-5, with D perhaps assigned TRBD1 or TRBD2 (5 bases each). There are 13 residues in the CDR3. Germline assignment: CDR1 SEHNR and CDR2 FQNEAQ (reference sequence). Trimming shortened V by 7 bases and J by 4 bases, and 13 bases separated the two germline ends. The CDR3 nucleotides are TGTGCCAGCAACCTCCTGGGGGTAGAGACCCAGTACTTC. Protein sequence: CASNLLGVETQYF.

Many counts were recorded for this clonotype. The V call is TRBV6-1, the J call TRBJ1-5; tentatively, D is TRBD1 (6 bases). Germline V gene sequence: CDR1 MNHNS, CDR2 SASEGT. The length of the CDR3 is 16 residues. Trimming removed 7 bases at V and 4 bases at J, with 20 bases between. In DNA, the CDR3 is TGTGCCAGCATTGAGTCGAGTGCAGGGGTGAATCAGCCCCAGCATTTT. Protein product: CASIESSAGVNQPQHF.

The chain combines TRBV20-1 with TRBJ2-3, with a weak D call TRBD2 (5 bases). Trimming removed 5 bases from V and 0 bases from J, with 18 bases in between. In germline, CDR1 is DFQATT, CDR2 SNEGSKA (reference sequence). The CDR3 extends over 16 amino acids. The CDR3 sequence is CSAQEGVTLSTDTQYF. CDR3 nucleotides: TGCAGTGCTCAAGAGGGAGTGACTCTGAGCACAGATACGCAGTATTTT.

The chain carries TRBV28 and TRBJ2-5; D possibly corresponds to TRBD1 (6 bases). Between the trimmed V and J ends, which lost 1 base and 5 bases, there was a span of 11 bases. CDR3 length equals 14 residues. Germline CDR1 reads MDHEN; CDR2 reads SYDVKM. CDR3 DNA sequence: TGTGCCAGCAGTTTATCTGGGGGCGCCGAGACCCAGTACTTC. Translating gives CASSLSGGAETQYF.

The sample holds many counts of this clonotype. This chain joins TRBV12-3 or TRBV12-4 and TRBJ1-5; TRBD1 matches at 7 bases. Losses at the gene ends were 3 bases for V and 0 bases for J; bases not matched to a gene: 2. CDR3 size: 15 residues. The CDR3 sequence is CASSFAGGSNQPQHF. The CDR3 DNA reads as TGTGCCAGCAGTTTCGCAGGGGGTAGCAATCAGCCCCAGCATTTT.

This clonotype was seen ten or more times. The chain recombines TRBV7-9 with TRBJ1-1, with D perhaps TRBD1 (5 bases). The CDR3 has 16 amino acids. V lost 4 bases to trimming and J lost 4 bases, with 19 bases between them. CDR1 is SEHNR and CDR2 is FQNEAQ in the germline V gene (reference sequence). CDR3 in amino acids: CASSYRGRGWGTEAFF. The DNA of the CDR3 is TGTGCCAGCAGCTACCGGGGAAGGGGCTGGGGCACTGAAGCTTTCTTT.

This clonotype was seen ten or more times. The chain couples TRBV27 to TRBJ1-5; the D gene is possibly TRBD1 (6 bases). The CDR3 extends over 12 amino acids. Trimming left V 8 bases short and J 4 bases short, with 9 bases between. Germline loops: CDR1 MNHEY, CDR2 SMNVEV (reference sequence). The CDR3 DNA follows: TGTGCCAGCGCCCAGGGGAATCAGCCCCAGCATTTT. Its translation: CASAQGNQPQHF.

This clonotype was detected many times. The rearrangement joins TRBV12-3 or TRBV12-4 to TRBJ1-2; 8 nucleotides agree with TRBD1. V shed 7 bases and J 4 bases; nucleotides not matched to a gene: 8. The CDR3 contains 14 residues. CDR3 in amino acids: CASIDGQGLYGYTF. CDR3 DNA: TGTGCCAGCATTGATGGACAGGGCCTCTATGGCTACACCTTC.

This clonotype appeared many times. One end of the junction does not line up with germline, which may come from a read error. The chain recombines TRBV24-1 with TRBJ2-5, with 10 bases aligning to TRBD1. Germline values: CDR1 KGHDR, CDR2 SFDVKD. This CDR3 spans 16 amino acids. In DNA, the CDR3 is TGTGCCACCAGTGACCCTCGCTTGGACAGGGGGGAGGTATACGTCTTC. It specifies CATSDPRLDRGEVYVF.

This clonotype has ten or more counts. The CDR3 region has the DNA TGCAGTGCTGGCCGAGGGACTGAAGCTTTCTTT. Its translation is CSAGRGTEAFF. V and J are TRBV20-1 and TRBJ1-1; D is undetermined. CDR1 and CDR2 from the germline V gene are DFQATT and SNEGSKA (reference sequence). The CDR3 contains 11 residues. V shed 5 bases and J shed 5 bases, with 9 bases lying between them.

The chain employs TRBV30 and TRBJ1-6, with 7 positions matching TRBD1. Per germline, CDR1 GTSNPN and CDR2 SVGIG (reference sequence). Trimming cost V 1 base and J 0 bases; bases outside gene matches: 9. The CDR3 is 18 amino acids. CDR3 sequence: CAWSENRGMSSYNSPLHF. In DNA form, the CDR3 reads TGTGCCTGGAGTGAAAACAGGGGCATGAGCTCCTATAATTCACCCCTCCACTTT.

This clonotype has more than one count but fewer than ten. The V and J genes are TRBV4-2 and TRBJ2-3, with TRBD1 identical over 9 bases. The ends lost 1 base at V and 0 bases at J; junction bases unmatched: 8. Germline loops: CDR1 LGHNA, CDR2 YNFKEQ. The CDR3 sequence is 18 residues long. CDR3 residues: CASSQGDRVSTSTDTQYF. The DNA for the CDR3 is TGTGCCAGCAGCCAAGGGGACAGGGTTTCTACTAGCACAGATACGCAGTATTTT.

This clonotype was detected ten times or more. The chain has TRBV19 and TRBJ1-6; tentative D call: TRBD1 (5 bases). This CDR3 comprises 14 residues. CDR1 is LNHDA, CDR2 SQIVND, per germline (reference sequence). V gave up 7 bases and J gave up 0 bases, with 7 bases separating them. In DNA form, the CDR3 reads TGTGCCAGTAAGGGGCGCTCCTATAATTCACCCCTCCACTTT. Amino acids: CASKGRSYNSPLHF. Complete variable domain (other parts from reference TRBV19 and TRBJ1-6): DGGITQSPKYLFRKEGQNVTLSCEQNLNHDAMYWYRQDPGQGLRLIYYSQIVNDFQKGDIAEGYSVSREKKESFPLTVTSAQKNPTAFYLCASKGRSYNSPLHFGNGTRLTVT.

There are a few counts of this clonotype. J is TRBJ2-6 and V is TRBV9; TRBD1 matches at 8 bases. V gave up 5 bases and J gave up 3 bases; unmatched junction bases: 16. The CDR3 is made up of 19 amino acids. CDR1 is SGDLS, CDR2 YYNGEE, per germline. The CDR3 sequence is CASSEGSRGRGSGANVLTF. The CDR3 region has the DNA TGTGCCAGCAGTGAAGGGAGCAGGGGGCGCGGAAGTGGGGCCAACGTCCTGACTTTC.

The chain carries TRBV6-1 and TRBJ1-5; possibly TRBD1 for D (5 bases). V lost 0 bases and J lost 9, with 15 bases in between. CDR1 MNHNS and CDR2 SASEGT come from the germline V gene. The CDR3 has 15 residues. The CDR3 is CASSEAVTVLGPQHF. The CDR3 coding sequence is TGTGCCAGCAGTGAAGCGGTGACAGTGCTTGGGCCCCAGCATTTT.

This clonotype was recorded only once. The chain combines TRBV7-2 with TRBJ2-1; D gene uncertain. Germline CDR1 and CDR2: SGHTA and FQGNSA. V gave up 2 bases and J gave up 9 bases, with 8 bases separating them. The CDR3 covers 12 residues. DNA for the CDR3: TGTGCCAGCAGCTTAAATACTGCTGAGCAGTTCTTC. This gives the protein CASSLNTAEQFF.

This clonotype was recorded many times. V is TRBV7-9 and J is TRBJ1-5, with TRBD1 identical over 7 bases. Germline assignment: CDR1 SEHNR and CDR2 FQNEAQ (reference sequence). V lost 5 bases and J lost 4; bases outside the gene matches: 8. The CDR3 is made up of 15 amino acids. CDR3 protein: CASSLDSRGNQPQHF. The CDR3 DNA sequence: TGTGCCAGCAGCCTAGATTCCAGGGGGAATCAGCCCCAGCATTTT.

The rearrangement joins TRBV10-1 to TRBJ2-3; D is unresolved. The CDR3 totals 14 residues. Trimming shortened V by 0 bases and J by 2 bases, and 6 bases separated the two germline ends. Germline V gene sequence: CDR1 WNHNN, CDR2 SYGVQD (reference sequence). In DNA, the CDR3 is TGCGCCAGCAGTGAGTCCCGGTCCACAGATACGCAGTATTTT. This gives the protein CASSESRSTDTQYF.

This clonotype was counted many times. V gene TRBV18 combines with J gene TRBJ1-4; D ambiguous. CDR3 length equals 13 residues. The germline gives CDR1 KGHSH, CDR2 LQKENI. V lost 2 bases and J lost 8, with 9 bases in between. CDR3 DNA: TGTGCCAGCTCACCAGAAGGACGGGAAAAACTGTTTTTT. This gives the protein CASSPEGREKLFF.

The chain couples TRBV5-5 to TRBJ1-5; tentatively, D is TRBD1 (6 bases). The CDR3 runs to 15 residues. Trimming pared 4 bases from V and 0 bases from J, leaving 11 bases between. From germline, CDR1 is SGHKS and CDR2 YYEKEE (reference sequence). The CDR3 coding sequence is TGTGCCAGCAGCCGGGGGCTTTTTAGCAATCAGCCCCAGCATTTT. It codes for CASSRGLFSNQPQHF.

This clonotype was counted many times. The chain is built from TRBV12-3 or TRBV12-4 and TRBJ2-2; D is possibly TRBD2 (5 bases). This CDR3 region has 12 residues. Trimming pared 8 bases from V and 6 bases from J, leaving 10 bases between. The DNA of the CDR3 is TGTGCCAGCGGTTCGAGGGCCGGGGAGCTGTTTTTT. This encodes CASGSRAGELFF.

This clonotype was observed a handful of times. The chain combines TRBV27 with TRBJ2-1, with unresolved D. Trimming removed 6 bases at V and 0 bases at J, with 18 bases between. There are 17 residues in the CDR3. Germline CDR1 reads MNHEY; CDR2 reads SMNVEV (reference sequence). The CDR3 DNA reads TGTGCCAGCAGCCAGGAGCCCAGCCGGAGCTCCTACAATGAGCAGTTCTTC. As protein: CASSQEPSRSSYNEQFF.

This clonotype appeared a few times. CDR3 DNA sequence: TGTGCCAGCAGTACGACAGGGAGCACAGATACGCAGTATTTT. Translation: CASSTTGSTDTQYF. V usage is TRBV6-5 and J usage is TRBJ2-3, with TRBD1 matching 7 bases. Germline V gives CDR1 MNHEY, CDR2 SVGAGI. This CDR3 is built from 14 residues. The trim removed 5 bases at V and 0 bases at J, leaving 2 bases unmatched.

This clonotype was counted only a few times. This sequence joins TRBV7-2 and TRBJ2-3; D ambiguous. There are 17 residues in the CDR3. The germline gives CDR1 SGHTA, CDR2 FQGNSA. V lost 3 bases and J 1 base, leaving 17 bases between the germline ends. The CDR3 nucleotides read TGTGCCAGCAGCTTTTTTTTTATCGGTGGAGGCACAGATACGCAGTATTTT. Translating it yields CASSFFFIGGGTDTQYF. The complete variable domain, with remaining parts taken from reference TRBV7-2 and TRBJ2-3, reads GAGVSQSPSNKVTEKGKDVELRCDPISGHTALYWYRQSLGQGLEFLIYFQGNSAPDKSGLPSDRFSAERTGGSVSTLTIQRTQQEDSAVYLCASSFFFIGGGTDTQYFGPGTRLTVL.